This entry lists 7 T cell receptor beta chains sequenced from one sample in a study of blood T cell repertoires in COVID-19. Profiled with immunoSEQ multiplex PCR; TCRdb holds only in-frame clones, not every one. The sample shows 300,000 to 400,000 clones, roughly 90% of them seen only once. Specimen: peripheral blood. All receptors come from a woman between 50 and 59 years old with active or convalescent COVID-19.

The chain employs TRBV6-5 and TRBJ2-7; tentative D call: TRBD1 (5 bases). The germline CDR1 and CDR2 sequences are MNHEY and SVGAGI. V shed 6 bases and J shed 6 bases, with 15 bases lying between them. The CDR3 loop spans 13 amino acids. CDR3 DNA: TGTGCCAGCAGCCGCCCAGGGAATTTCGAGCAGTACTTC. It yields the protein CASSRPGNFEQYF.

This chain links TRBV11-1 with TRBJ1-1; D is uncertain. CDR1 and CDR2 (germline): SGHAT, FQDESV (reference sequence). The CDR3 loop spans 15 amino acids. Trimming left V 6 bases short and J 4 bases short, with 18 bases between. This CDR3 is CASRVPGGGGTEAFF. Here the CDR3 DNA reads TGTGCCAGCAGGGTGCCAGGAGGAGGTGGCACTGAAGCTTTCTTT.

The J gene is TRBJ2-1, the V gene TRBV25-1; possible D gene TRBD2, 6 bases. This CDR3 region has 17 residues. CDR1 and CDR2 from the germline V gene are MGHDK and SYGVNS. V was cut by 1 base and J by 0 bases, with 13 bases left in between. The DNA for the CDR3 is TGTGCCAGCAGTGAATTTAGAGCGGGTTCCTCCTACAATGAGCAGTTCTTC. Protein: CASSEFRAGSSYNEQFF. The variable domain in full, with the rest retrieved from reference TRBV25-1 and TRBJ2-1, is EADIYQTPRYLVIGTGKKITLECSQTMGHDKMYWYQQDPGMELHLIHYSYGVNSTEKGDLSSESTVSRIRTEHFPLTLESARPSHTSQYLCASSEFRAGSSYNEQFFGPGTRLTVL.

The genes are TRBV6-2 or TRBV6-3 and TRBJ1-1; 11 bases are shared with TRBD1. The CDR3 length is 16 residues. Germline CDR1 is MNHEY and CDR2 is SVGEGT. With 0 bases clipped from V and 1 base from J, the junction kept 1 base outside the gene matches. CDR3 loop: CASSYSGTGGNTEAFF. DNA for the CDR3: TGTGCCAGCAGTTACTCCGGGACAGGGGGGAACACTGAAGCTTTCTTT.

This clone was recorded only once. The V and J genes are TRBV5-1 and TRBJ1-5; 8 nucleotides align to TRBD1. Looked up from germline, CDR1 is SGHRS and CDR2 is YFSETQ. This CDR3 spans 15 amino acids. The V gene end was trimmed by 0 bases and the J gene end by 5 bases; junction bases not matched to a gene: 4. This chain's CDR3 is CASSLGPQGDQPQHF. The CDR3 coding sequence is TGCGCCAGCAGCTTGGGACCACAGGGGGATCAGCCCCAGCATTTT.

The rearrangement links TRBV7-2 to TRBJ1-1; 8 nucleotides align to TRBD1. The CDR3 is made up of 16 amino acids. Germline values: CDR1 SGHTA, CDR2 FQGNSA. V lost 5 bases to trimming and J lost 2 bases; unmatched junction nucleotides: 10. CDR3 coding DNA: TGTGCCAGCAGCGTGGACAGGGTGTTTGCTAACACTGAAGCTTTCTTT. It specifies CASSVDRVFANTEAFF.

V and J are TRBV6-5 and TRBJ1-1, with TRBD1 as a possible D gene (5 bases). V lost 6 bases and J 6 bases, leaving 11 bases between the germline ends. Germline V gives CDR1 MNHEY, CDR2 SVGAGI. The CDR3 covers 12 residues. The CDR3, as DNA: TGTGCCAGCAGAACTCCAGGGTCTGAAGCTTTCTTT. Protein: CASRTPGSEAFF.